This TCR beta chain is from a study of cytomegalovirus exposure and HLA in healthy donors. Broader study findings: Per published accounts, TCR beta sequences correctly predicted the HLA-A and HLA-B alleles of most subjects.

Comments on this clone: Its antigen is currently unknown.

PCR involved 60 Vbeta and 13 Jbeta primers. Only in-frame clones appear in the TCRdb table, and some are missing; sequencing was by immunoSEQ multiplex PCR. The profile shows roughly 140,000 clones, 60% to 80% of them singletons. Nominally healthy donors provided the samples, though records likely missed some immune exposures. CDR3 length: 11 amino acids. Germline values: CDR1 MNHEY, CDR2 SVGAGI. Trimming cost V 4 bases and J 5 bases, with 5 bases left between them. The TCR comes from a male donor in good health and CMV-seronegative. The rearrangement uses TRBV6-5 and TRBJ1-2; no clear D gene. Sequences were obtained from PBMCs. Here the CDR3 DNA reads TGTGCCAGCAGTTCCCAGTATGGCTACACCTTC. Translation gives CASSSQYGYTF.